Presented here are 28 T cell receptor beta chains from one specimen sequenced in a study of blood T cell repertoires in COVID-19. Only in-frame clones appear in the TCRdb table, and some are missing; sequencing was by immunoSEQ multiplex PCR. The sample carries about 70,000 clones, 70% to 90% recorded once. The source material was peripheral blood. The receptors were gathered from a man aged 65 to 79 with active COVID-19.

The chain links TRBV6-5 to TRBJ1-2, with D unclear. The germline CDR1 and CDR2 sequences are MNHEY and SVGAGI. The CDR3 covers 15 residues. V gave up 6 bases and J gave up 4 bases, with 18 bases separating them. The CDR3 nucleotides read TGTGCCAGCAGGCTGGGTGGACTTCCGGGCTATGGCTACACCTTC. It is translated as CASRLGGLPGYGYTF.

The chain links TRBV6-5 to TRBJ1-1; a weak D match, TRBD1 (6 bases). Germline loops: CDR1 MNHEY, CDR2 SVGAGI. The CDR3 extends over 13 amino acids. The V end was cut by 2 bases, the J end by 4 bases, with 8 bases between. CDR3 amino acids: CASSYGRGTEAFF. Here the CDR3 DNA reads TGTGCCAGCAGTTACGGCAGGGGCACTGAAGCTTTCTTT.

The V and J genes are TRBV4-3 and TRBJ2-7, with D perhaps TRBD1 (7 bases). Trimming shortened V by 4 bases and J by 3 bases, and 13 bases separated the two germline ends. Germline V gene data show CDR1 as LGHNA and CDR2 as YSLEER. The CDR3 length is 14 residues. The CDR3, as DNA: TGCGCCAGCAGCCCTCAGGGGGGTCACTACGAGCAGTACTTC. It codes for CASSPQGGHYEQYF.

This chain uses TRBV11-3 with TRBJ2-7; D is perhaps TRBD2 (6 bases). Germline CDR1 and CDR2: SGHNT and YENEEA. Trimming took 5 bases from V and 6 from J, leaving 20 bases between them. The CDR3 is 15 residues long. The CDR3, as DNA: TGTGCCAGCAGCCGGGTGGTGGCGGGGCCCCGCGAGCAGTACTTC. Its translation: CASSRVVAGPREQYF.

This rearrangement joins TRBV7-3 to TRBJ1-2; 8 nucleotides match TRBD1. This CDR3 is 15 amino acids long. V dropped 3 bases and J dropped 4; count of bases not matched to a gene: 7. In germline, CDR1 is SGHTA, CDR2 FQGTGA. CDR3 nucleotides: TGTGCCAGCAGCTTGGGGGCGACAGGGGTCTATGGCTACACCTTC. Its protein product is CASSLGATGVYGYTF.

The genes are TRBV7-2 and TRBJ2-1; 8 bases fit TRBD2. J lost 9 bases, V lost 1 base, and 11 bases had no gene match. Germline assignment: CDR1 SGHTA and CDR2 FQGNSA. The CDR3 sequence is 16 residues long. The CDR3 DNA reads TGTGCCAGCAGCTTAGGTGGAGCGGGGGCACTGGGTGAGCAGTTCTTC. It codes for CASSLGGAGALGEQFF.

The table lists this clone with a count of one. The chain is built from TRBV11-1 and TRBJ2-5, with D maybe TRBD1 (6 bases). The length of the CDR3 is 14 residues. V lost 4 bases, J lost 5 bases, and 14 bases lay in between. Germline assignment: CDR1 SGHAT and CDR2 FQDESV (reference sequence). CDR3 in amino acids: CASSSTSRGETQYF. DNA of the CDR3: TGTGCCAGCAGCTCAACCTCGAGGGGGGAGACCCAGTACTTC.

The chain couples TRBV19 to TRBJ2-3; 7 nucleotides align to TRBD1. V shed 4 bases and J 6 bases; nucleotides not matched to a gene: 13. The CDR3 is 16 amino acids. Germline values: CDR1 LNHDA, CDR2 SQIVND (reference sequence). The CDR3 reads CASSTDRVVGLDTQYF. CDR3 DNA sequence: TGTGCCAGTAGTACCGACAGGGTTGTGGGTCTGGATACGCAGTATTTT.

V usage is TRBV30 and J usage is TRBJ1-1; maybe TRBD1 (5 bases). The CDR3 runs to 12 residues. The germline V gene has CDR1 GTSNPN and CDR2 SVGIG (reference sequence). Trimming left V 1 base short and J 4 bases short, with 7 bases between. The CDR3 here is CAWSAGRTEAFF. In nucleotides, the CDR3 is TGTGCCTGGAGTGCAGGGCGCACTGAAGCTTTCTTT.

This clone was counted once. This chain links TRBV7-2 with TRBJ2-5, with TRBD2 identical over 14 bases. With 5 bases clipped from V and 5 bases from J, the junction kept 7 bases outside the gene matches. CDR3 length equals 16 residues. Germline V gene data show CDR1 as SGHTA and CDR2 as FQGNSA. The CDR3 DNA reads as TGTGCCAGCAGCGCGGGACTAGCGGGAGCGGTTGAGACCCAGTACTTC. Protein: CASSAGLAGAVETQYF.

V is TRBV5-1 and J is TRBJ1-3; D ambiguous. Germline V gene sequence: CDR1 SGHRS, CDR2 YFSETQ. V was cut by 4 bases and J by 0 bases, with 14 bases left in between. The CDR3 totals 16 residues. The CDR3, as DNA: TGCGCCAGCAGCCCTAGGGCGGGCCTCTCTGGAAACACCATATATTTT. Its protein is CASSPRAGLSGNTIYF.

The rearrangement joins TRBV7-2 to TRBJ2-3; TRBD2 might be the D (5 bases). The length of the CDR3 is 12 residues. The V gene's germline CDR1 is SGHTA and CDR2 FQGNSA. V shed 8 bases and J shed 1 base, with 7 bases lying between them. CDR3 region: CASGAGTDTQYF. The CDR3 region has the DNA TGTGCCAGCGGAGCGGGCACAGATACGCAGTATTTT.

This chain uses TRBV4-1 with TRBJ1-1; D might be TRBD1 (6 bases). The CDR3 length is 14 residues. CDR1 is MGHRA, CDR2 YSYEKL, per germline. V was clipped by 0 bases and J by 4 bases, with 9 bases between them. The CDR3 is CASSQEGGRTEAFF. The CDR3 coding sequence is TGCGCCAGCAGCCAAGAGGGGGGGCGCACTGAAGCTTTCTTT.

To note about this clone: One end of the junction varies from germline; a read error may be responsible. The chain employs TRBV9 and TRBJ2-7; weak D call: TRBD1 (5 bases). There are 16 residues in the CDR3. Germline V gene lookup returns CDR1 SGDLS and CDR2 YYNGEE. The CDR3 loop reads CASSASFGRVSNEQYF. CDR3 DNA: TGTGCCAGCAGCGCCTCCTTTGGCAGGGTCTCCAACGAGCAGTACTTC.

The rearrangement joins TRBV11-1 to TRBJ2-7; maybe TRBD1 (6 bases). The CDR3 loop spans 13 amino acids. The V and J ends lost 5 bases and 2 bases respectively, with 10 bases between them. From germline, CDR1 is SGHAT and CDR2 FQDESV (reference sequence). The chain's CDR3 is CASSRGQTYEQYF. In DNA, the CDR3 is TGTGCCAGCAGCCGCGGACAGACCTACGAGCAGTACTTC.

The J gene is TRBJ2-5, the V gene TRBV6-8; 11 bases are a match to TRBD2. The CDR3 length is 18 residues. Germline V CDR1 and CDR2: MNHGY, SAAAGT. With V trimmed by 6 bases and J by 1 base, 13 bases remained unmatched. The CDR3 region has the DNA TGTGCCAGCAGCCACCCCCCGGGACTAGCGGACCCCCAAGAGACCCAGTACTTC. Residues: CASSHPPGLADPQETQYF.

This clone has only one observation. This chain joins TRBV10-3 and TRBJ1-5; the D gene is possibly TRBD1 (6 bases). CDR1 is ENHRY, CDR2 SYGVKD, per germline. V dropped 3 bases and J dropped 0 bases, with 12 bases sitting between them. This CDR3 spans 16 amino acids. The CDR3 DNA follows: TGTGCCATCAGTGAAGGGGGACCGTATAGCAATCAGCCCCAGCATTTT. Residues: CAISEGGPYSNQPQHF.

The CDR3 coding sequence is TGTGCCAGCAGTGAATTTTTTGCCCCGGCCTACGAGCAGTACTTC. It is translated as CASSEFFAPAYEQYF. This rearrangement joins TRBV25-1 to TRBJ2-7, with D unclear. The V end was cut by 1 base, the J end by 2 bases, with 12 bases between. This CDR3 has 15 amino acids. Looked up from germline, CDR1 is MGHDK and CDR2 is SYGVNS.

This clone was picked up one time. The V call is TRBV27, the J call TRBJ1-5; maybe TRBD1 (5 bases). Trimming took 2 bases from V and 6 from J, leaving 17 bases between them. This CDR3 spans 16 amino acids. Germline CDR1 reads MNHEY; CDR2 reads SMNVEV (reference sequence). The CDR3 here is CASSLTGGGGLQPQHF. The CDR3, as DNA: TGTGCCAGCAGTTTAACCGGGGGTGGGGGACTTCAGCCCCAGCATTTT.

The chain has TRBV7-9 and TRBJ1-2; TRBD1 might be the D (5 bases). Germline assignment: CDR1 SEHNR and CDR2 FQNEAQ (reference sequence). The CDR3 contains 14 residues. The V gene lost 1 base and the J gene lost 8 bases, with 14 bases spanning the gap. CDR3 coding DNA: TGTGCCAGCAGCTTAGGGGGCCTCGGTTCGGGCTACACCTTC. This encodes CASSLGGLGSGYTF.

V and J are TRBV5-1 and TRBJ2-1, with TRBD2 matching 14 bases. V gave up 2 bases and J gave up 5 bases; unmatched junction bases: 6. Germline lookup yields CDR1 SGHRS and CDR2 YFSETQ. CDR3 length equals 17 residues. The CDR3 DNA reads TGCGCCAGCAGCTTAGGACTAGCGGGAGGAGTGGACAATGAGCAGTTCTTC. Its translation: CASSLGLAGGVDNEQFF. Together with reference TRBV5-1 and TRBJ2-1, the CDR3 gives the full variable domain: KAGVTQTPRYLIKTRGQQVTLSCSPISGHRSVSWYQQTPGQGLQFLFEYFSETQRNKGNFPGRFSGRQFSNSRSEMNVSTLELGDSALYLCASSLGLAGGVDNEQFFGPGTRLTVL.

V and J are TRBV6-5 and TRBJ2-2; D is possibly TRBD2 (5 bases). Germline V lookup: CDR1 MNHEY, CDR2 SVGAGI. CDR3 length: 16 residues. V lost 2 bases, J lost 5 bases, and 15 bases lay in between. CDR3 region: CASSYHPSPGTGELFF. The CDR3 coding sequence is TGTGCCAGCAGTTACCATCCCTCACCGGGAACCGGGGAGCTGTTTTTT.

The chain recombines TRBV7-2 with TRBJ1-2, with D uncertain. The CDR3 loop spans 14 amino acids. Germline values: CDR1 SGHTA, CDR2 FQGNSA. V was clipped by 7 bases and J by 4 bases, with 16 bases between them. CDR3 bases: TGTGCCAGCATCAGGTTTGGCAGCACCTATGGCTACACCTTC. It translates to CASIRFGSTYGYTF.

The chain recombines TRBV5-6 with TRBJ2-2; 12 nucleotides agree with TRBD1. Germline assignment: CDR1 SGHDT and CDR2 YYEEEE. Unmatched junction bases numbered 8, after V lost 4 bases and J lost 7 bases. The CDR3 has 16 amino acids. The CDR3 region has the DNA TGTGCCAGCAGCCCGGGACAGGGGGCCCCCGGCGGGGAGCTGTTTTTT. Protein sequence: CASSPGQGAPGGELFF.

V is TRBV28 and J is TRBJ1-3; D perhaps matches TRBD1 (6 bases). Trimming took 5 bases from V and 0 from J, leaving 11 bases between them. The CDR3 is made up of 15 amino acids. CDR1 is MDHEN and CDR2 is SYDVKM in the germline V gene. Here the CDR3 DNA reads TGTGCCAGCAGTCCCACGGGACACTCTGGAAACACCATATATTTT. Translating it yields CASSPTGHSGNTIYF.

The V gene is TRBV11-3, the J gene TRBJ2-7; 10 bases align to TRBD1. V was pared by 4 bases and J by 5 bases, with 8 bases of the junction left unmatched. Per the germline V gene, CDR1 is SGHNT and CDR2 is YENEEA. The CDR3 runs 15 residues. DNA for the CDR3: TGTGCCAGCAGCTCGGGACAGGGGAACGTGGACGAGCAGTACTTC. This sequence encodes CASSSGQGNVDEQYF.

J is TRBJ2-3 and V is TRBV10-3; a possible D gene is TRBD2 (6 bases). V was pared by 3 bases and J by 1 base, with 14 bases between. This CDR3 contains 16 residues. CDR1 ENHRY and CDR2 SYGVKD come from the germline V gene. This chain's CDR3 is CAISDPSGWGTDTQYF. Written as DNA, the CDR3 is TGTGCCATCAGTGATCCGAGCGGGTGGGGCACAGATACGCAGTATTTT.

This clone was seen once. This chain connects TRBV10-3 to TRBJ2-7; TRBD2 matches at 8 bases. The V and J ends lost 4 bases and 0 bases, in that order; junction bases with no gene match: 11. From germline, CDR1 is ENHRY and CDR2 SYGVKD. The CDR3 totals 17 residues. The CDR3 DNA reads TGTGCCATCAGTGCCGTTAGCGGGGTCCGGCCCTCCTACGAGCAGTACTTC. Its translation is CAISAVSGVRPSYEQYF.